The 7 T cell receptor beta chains presented below share a single source sample, sequenced in a study of blood T cell repertoires in COVID-19. Data came from immunoSEQ multiplex PCR; TCRdb stores just in-frame clones and leaves some out. The table has approximately 430,000 clones, roughly 88% seen once. Sample: peripheral blood. The receptors stem from a woman in her 30s with active or convalescent COVID-19.

The rearrangement uses TRBV6-5 and TRBJ1-3; 9 bases match TRBD1. Germline CDR1 is MNHEY and CDR2 is SVGAGI. The CDR3 spans 14 residues. Trimming at V came to 6 bases and at J to 4 bases, leaving 4 bases not matched to a gene. CDR3 sequence: CASRTTGGGNTIYF. DNA of the CDR3: TGTGCCAGCAGGACGACAGGGGGGGGAAACACCATATATTTT.

The rearrangement uses TRBV5-1 and TRBJ1-2, with TRBD1 matching over 8 bases. Germline values: CDR1 SGHRS, CDR2 YFSETQ. The CDR3 runs to 15 residues. The junction had 17 bases not matched to a gene; V was cut back by 3 bases and J by 13 bases. The CDR3 here is CASSSRDPGQDGRTF. The DNA for the CDR3 is TGCGCCAGCAGCTCCCGAGACCCGGGACAGGACGGACGCACCTTC.

The V call is TRBV2, the J call TRBJ1-4, with D unresolved. Deletions cut 3 bases from V and 0 bases from J, with 8 bases between. The CDR3 runs to 15 residues. Germline values: CDR1 SNHLY, CDR2 FYNNEI. CDR3 sequence (DNA): TGTGCCAGCAGTGAGGAGGGTTCAACTAATGAAAAACTGTTTTTT. Translated: CASSEEGSTNEKLFF.

This clone showed up just once. V usage is TRBV18 and J usage is TRBJ1-1; a weak D match, TRBD1 (5 bases). The germline V and J ends were trimmed by 1 base and 6 bases, with 15 bases remaining between them. This CDR3 contains 15 residues. The germline V gene has CDR1 KGHSH and CDR2 LQKENI. CDR3 loop: CASSPRTGEGAEAFF. The CDR3 DNA sequence: TGTGCCAGCTCACCACGGACGGGGGAAGGGGCTGAAGCTTTCTTT.

Only one count was recorded for this clone. The chain joins TRBV29-1 to TRBJ1-1, with D maybe TRBD1 (5 bases). Germline CDR1 reads SQVTM; CDR2 reads ANQGSEA. The V gene lost 4 bases and the J gene lost 1 base, with 7 bases spanning the gap. The CDR3 spans 12 residues. CDR3 nucleotides: TGCAGCGTTGTCAGGGCGAACACTGAAGCTTTCTTT. Translating it yields CSVVRANTEAFF. Looking up the rest from reference TRBV29-1 and TRBJ1-1 gives the full variable domain: SAVISQKPSRDICQRGTSLTIQCQVDSQVTMMFWYRQQPGQSLTLIATANQGSEATYESGFVIDKFPISRPNLTFSTLTVSNMSPEDSSIYLCSVVRANTEAFFGQGTRLTVV.

The chain employs TRBV7-9 and TRBJ2-4; tentatively, D is TRBD2 (5 bases). V gave up 5 bases and J gave up 0 bases, with 14 bases separating them. The CDR3 runs 16 residues. The germline V gene encodes CDR1 SEHNR and CDR2 FQNEAQ (reference sequence). CDR3 DNA sequence: TGTGCCAGCAGCCAGCGGAGAGAACTAGCCAAAAACATTCAGTACTTC. Encoded protein: CASSQRRELAKNIQYF.

The chain has TRBV7-8 and TRBJ2-7; 9 bases map to TRBD1. Trimming removed 2 bases from V and 0 bases from J; junction bases left unmatched: 14. This CDR3 has 19 amino acids. Germline V gene lookup returns CDR1 SGHVS and CDR2 FQNEAQ. Written as DNA, the CDR3 is TGTGCCAGCAGCTTATTTAGGTATGACAGGGGGACGAGCTCCTACGAGCAGTACTTC. The encoded protein is CASSLFRYDRGTSSYEQYF.